This T cell receptor (beta chain) originates from a study of T cell repertoires in cytomegalovirus infection. With V trimmed by 4 bases and J by 1 base, 4 bases remained unmatched. Germline CDR1 reads SGHNT; CDR2 reads YYREEE (reference sequence). This CDR3 has 14 amino acids. TCRdb ran MiXCR on the reads and lists one entry per CDR3 protein. The data contain around 330,000 distinct CDR3 sequences, about a sixth of them singletons. This clonotype was recorded a few times. V is TRBV5-4 and J is TRBJ1-1; TRBD1 matches 7 bases. Sequenced input: PBMCs. This receptor was identified in a human donor in good health (CMV status not recorded). Some clones in this sample may be carry-over from other donors' samples. The CDR3 sequence is CASSARDRNTEAFF. The CDR3 nucleotides are TGTGCCAGCAGCGCCCGGGACAGGAACACTGAAGCTTTCTTT.